These 7 T cell receptor beta chains came from one sample sequenced in a study of T cells after yellow fever vaccination. TCRdb reanalysed the 5' RACE reads using MiXCR and keeps one entry per CDR3 protein. The sample comprises about 350,000 distinct CDR3 sequences, 8% to 9.5% of which are singletons, and 17% rests with the top ten. Material: PBMCs, obtained roughly 46 days after the first yellow fever vaccination. These TCRs come from a man younger than 30 who received the YFV17D yellow fever vaccine.

In this sample, this clonotype turned up a few times. The rearrangement links TRBV6-2 or TRBV6-3 to TRBJ2-7, with 7 bases matching TRBD1. The CDR3 runs 14 residues. V was clipped by 6 bases and J by 0 bases; unmatched bases: 5. The germline V gene encodes CDR1 MNHEY and CDR2 SVGEGT. Written as DNA, the CDR3 is TGTGCCAGCAGCGGGACAGTCAGCTCCTACGAGCAGTACGTC. This gives the protein CASSGTVSSYEQYV.

A few counts support this clonotype. The chain combines TRBV20-1 with TRBJ1-5; D remains unclear. Looked up from germline, CDR1 is DFQATT and CDR2 is SNEGSKA (reference sequence). The CDR3 extends over 17 amino acids. The V and J ends lost 0 bases and 3 bases respectively, with 18 bases between them. The CDR3 sequence: CSARDGITRRANQPQHF. The CDR3 nucleotides read TGCAGTGCTAGAGATGGAATCACCCGTCGGGCCAATCAGCCCCAGCATTTT.

The CDR3 nucleotides are TGTGCCAGCAGCTGGACCTTTGGTAGCGGGGGAGGGGAGACCCAGTACTTC. Translation: CASSWTFGSGGGETQYF. J is TRBJ2-5 and V is TRBV5-6; 9 bases agree with TRBD2. The CDR3 totals 17 residues. In germline, CDR1 is SGHDT, CDR2 YYEEEE. Trimming cost V 3 bases and J 5 bases; bases outside gene matches: 14.

This clonotype turned up a few times. The chain carries TRBV24-1 and TRBJ1-2, with a weak D call TRBD1 (5 bases). This CDR3 comprises 13 residues. Germline lookup yields CDR1 KGHDR and CDR2 SFDVKD. Trimming left V 7 bases short and J 8 bases short, with 16 bases between. CDR3 nucleotides: TGTGCCACCAGGCCCTCAGGGATGAGCGGCTACACCTTC. Translation: CATRPSGMSGYTF.

In its sample, this clonotype was seen many times. The chain joins TRBV7-9 to TRBJ2-3; 7 nucleotides align to TRBD1. This CDR3 spans 17 amino acids. The V segment lost 5 bases and the J segment 3 bases; nucleotides outside the gene matches: 14. Germline lookup yields CDR1 SEHNR and CDR2 FQNEAQ (reference sequence). CDR3 DNA: TGTGCCAGCAGCCCCTCGACAGGGCGTGGTGGGACAGATACGCAGTATTTT. This encodes CASSPSTGRGGTDTQYF.

The chain is built from TRBV18 and TRBJ2-1; D is ambiguous. The germline V gene encodes CDR1 KGHSH and CDR2 LQKENI. Trimming stripped 2 bases from V and 6 bases from J, with 11 bases between. The CDR3 has 14 amino acids. The CDR3 DNA sequence: TGTGCCAGCTCACCAGGCAGGAGCTTCAATGAGCAGTTCTTC. This encodes CASSPGRSFNEQFF.

This clonotype was recorded a few times. The chain recombines TRBV4-1 with TRBJ1-5; D may be TRBD1 (5 bases). This CDR3 is 14 amino acids long. The V end lost 2 bases, the J end lost 7 bases, and 12 bases lay between the germline ends. Germline CDR1 MGHRA, CDR2 YSYEKL. CDR3 coding DNA: TGCGCCAGCAGCCAACAAGGGGCAGGACAGCCCCAGCATTTT. Translating gives CASSQQGAGQPQHF.